This T cell receptor (beta chain) was found in a study of blood T cell repertoires in COVID-19 (dated by TCRdb to 2020 to 2022). Regarding the complete study: Collaborator samples came from the United States, Italy and Spain and covered acute and convalescent phases of COVID-19. The material from the prospective study consisted of cDNA or gDNA derived from T cells, B-cell-depleted T cells, or PBMCs. The sample metadata nearly always contained a de-identified subject ID, COVID-19 status, age in years and sex. Where HLA class I and class II types were available, the types were taken from metadata supplied by the sample provider, not from assay-based typing. The samples were drawn from the first 160 participants of the ongoing ImmuneRACE study and from 1,254 subjects provided by 6 global collaborators. Subjects who had been exposed to COVID-19, were actively infected with it, or had recovered from it provided the deeply sampled blood TCRbeta repertoires that made up the dataset. The repertoires were released in a freely available public database meant as a resource for research on the immune response to SARS-CoV-2.

Collaborating institutions collected whole blood in K2EDTA tubes following their own protocols. Collaborator samples were shipped for TCRbeta analysis as frozen whole blood, isolated PBMCs, or DNA extracted from either sample type. TCRbeta CDR3 regions were amplified from genomic DNA using the immunoSEQ Assay, a bias-controlled multiplex PCR. The authors' analysis ran thus. Within the assay, amplification of reference gene primers was used to estimate how many nucleated cells each sample contained. To quantify the absolute abundance of each unique TCRbeta CDR3 rearrangement, sequence reads were collapsed and filtered. For each sample, productive Simpson clonality was calculated by taking the square root of Simpson's diversity index across productive rearrangements. The clones in this table, taken by TCRdb from immuneACCESS, are in-frame only. Not every clone is retained; where verified, under half of the shortfall comes from an unresolved V gene, and the cause of the rest is unknown. V and J calls and clone size follow that table, whereas D and trimming were derived from the DNA. This sample comprises more than 8,500 clones, approximately 80% of them detected only once. The ten largest clones represent 7% to 9% of the sample.

There are 18 amino acids in the CDR3, from cysteine to phenylalanine inclusive. Left in the record is the CDR3 DNA by itself, 54 bases read in frame from the first base. Trimmed from V: 2 bases; trimmed from J: 6 bases; junction bases lacking a gene match: 18. Per the germline V gene, SGDLS is the CDR1 and YYNGEE is the CDR2. Broad study findings and their caveats: The amount of clinical and demographic metadata varied by source and participant and was provided uncurated.

On this clone: Its binding antigen is unknown. Base qualities are not provided; no much larger clone lies one nucleotide away.

The chain was built from TRBV9 and TRBJ2-3; 7 bases in between match TRBD2. This TCR derives from a man in his 70s with active COVID-19. The sequenced sample consisted of peripheral blood. The CDR3 reads as follows: CASSVGSSGGRGPDTQYF. The bases read TGTGCCAGCAGCGTTGGGTCTAGCGGAGGTAGGGGCCCGGATACGCAGTATTTT.